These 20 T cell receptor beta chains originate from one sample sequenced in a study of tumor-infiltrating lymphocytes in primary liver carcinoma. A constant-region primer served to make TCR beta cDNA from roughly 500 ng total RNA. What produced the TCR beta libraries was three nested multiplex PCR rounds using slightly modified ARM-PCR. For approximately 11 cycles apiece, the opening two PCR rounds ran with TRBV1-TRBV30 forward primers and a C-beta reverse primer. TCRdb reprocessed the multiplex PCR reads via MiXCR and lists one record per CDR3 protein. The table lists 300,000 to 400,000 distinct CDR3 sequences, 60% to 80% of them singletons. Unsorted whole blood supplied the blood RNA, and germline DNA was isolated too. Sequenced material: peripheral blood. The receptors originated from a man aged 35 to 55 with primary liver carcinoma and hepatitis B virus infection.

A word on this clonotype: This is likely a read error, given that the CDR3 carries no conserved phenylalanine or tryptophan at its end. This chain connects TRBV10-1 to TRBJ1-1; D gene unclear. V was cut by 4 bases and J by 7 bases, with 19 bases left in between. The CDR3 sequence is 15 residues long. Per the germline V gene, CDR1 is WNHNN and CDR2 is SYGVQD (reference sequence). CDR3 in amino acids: CASSANGIPTSEAFI. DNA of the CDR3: TGCGCCAGCAGTGCGAATGGCATACCTACGAGTGAAGCTTTCATT.

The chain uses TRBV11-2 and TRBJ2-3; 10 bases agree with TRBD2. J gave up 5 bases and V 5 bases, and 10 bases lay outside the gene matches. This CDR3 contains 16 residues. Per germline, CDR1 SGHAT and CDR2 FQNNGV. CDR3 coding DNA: TGTGCCAGCAGCAGGGCTAGCGGGAGCGGCGGAGATACGCAGTATTTT. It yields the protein CASSRASGSGGDTQYF.

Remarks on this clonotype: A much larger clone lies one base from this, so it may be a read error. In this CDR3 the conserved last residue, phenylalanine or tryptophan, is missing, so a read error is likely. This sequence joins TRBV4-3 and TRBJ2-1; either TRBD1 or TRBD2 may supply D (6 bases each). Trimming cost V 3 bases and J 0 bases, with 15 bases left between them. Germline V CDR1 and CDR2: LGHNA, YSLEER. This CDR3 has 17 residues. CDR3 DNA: TGCGCCAGCAGCCACGCGGCCGGGGGCCTCTCCTACAATGAGCAGTTCCTC. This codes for CASSHAAGGLSYNEQFL.

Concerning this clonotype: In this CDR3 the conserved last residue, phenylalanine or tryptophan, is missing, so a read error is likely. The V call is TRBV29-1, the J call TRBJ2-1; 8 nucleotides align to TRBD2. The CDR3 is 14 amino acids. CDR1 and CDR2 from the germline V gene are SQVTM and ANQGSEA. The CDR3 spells CSVVERGSYNEQFL. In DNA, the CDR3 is TGCAGCGTTGTCGAGCGGGGGTCCTATAATGAGCAGTTCTTA.

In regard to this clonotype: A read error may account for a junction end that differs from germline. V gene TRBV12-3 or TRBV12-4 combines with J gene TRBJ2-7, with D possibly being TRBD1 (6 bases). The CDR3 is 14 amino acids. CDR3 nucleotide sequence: TGTGCCACCAGTTTGGGCCAGGGGACCTACGAGCAGTACTTC. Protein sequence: CATSLGQGTYEQYF.

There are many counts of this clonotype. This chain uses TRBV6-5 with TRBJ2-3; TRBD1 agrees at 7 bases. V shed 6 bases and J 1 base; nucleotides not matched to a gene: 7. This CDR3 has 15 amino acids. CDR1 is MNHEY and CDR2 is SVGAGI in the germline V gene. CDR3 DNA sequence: TGTGCCAGCAGCTGGACAGGCCGCGGCACAGATACGCAGTATTTT. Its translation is CASSWTGRGTDTQYF.

This chain's CDR3 is CASSWGLEGYNEQFF. The CDR3 coding sequence is TGTGCCAGCAGTTGGGGACTAGAAGGTTACAATGAGCAGTTCTTC. This chain uses TRBV5-4 with TRBJ2-1; 8 bases align to TRBD2. V trimming: 5 bases; J trimming: 4 bases; junction bases outside the gene matches: 8. Per germline, CDR1 SGHNT and CDR2 YYREEE (reference sequence). The CDR3 totals 15 residues.

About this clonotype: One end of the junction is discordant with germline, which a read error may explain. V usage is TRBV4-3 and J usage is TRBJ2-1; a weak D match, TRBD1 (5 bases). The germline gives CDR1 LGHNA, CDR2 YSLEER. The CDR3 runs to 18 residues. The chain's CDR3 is CASSHDQGRVGPYNEQFF. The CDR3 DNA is TGCGCCAGCAGCCATGATCAGGGAAGAGTCGGCCCCTATAATGAGCAGTTCTTC.

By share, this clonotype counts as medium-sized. Here the CDR3 reads CASSFRTGTYNEQFF. Written as DNA, the CDR3 is TGTGCCAGCAGCTTCAGGACAGGGACCTACAATGAGCAGTTCTTC. The J gene is TRBJ2-1, the V gene TRBV11-1; 8 nucleotides align to TRBD1. V was pared by 3 bases and J by 2 bases, with 3 bases of the junction left unmatched. The CDR3 totals 15 residues. CDR1 and CDR2 from the germline V gene are SGHAT and FQDESV (reference sequence).

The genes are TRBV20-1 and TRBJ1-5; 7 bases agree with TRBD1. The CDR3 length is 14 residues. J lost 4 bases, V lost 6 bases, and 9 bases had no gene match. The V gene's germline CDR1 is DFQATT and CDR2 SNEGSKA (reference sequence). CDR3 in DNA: TGCAGTGCCCACAGTACAGGGGAAAATCAGCCCCAGCATTTT. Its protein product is CSAHSTGENQPQHF.

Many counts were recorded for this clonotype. The DNA of the CDR3 is TGTGCCAGCAGTTCGACAGGGAAGGCGACTGAAGCTTTCTTT. It specifies CASSSTGKATEAFF. The chain recombines TRBV6-6 with TRBJ1-1, with 7 bases matching TRBD1. This CDR3 is built from 14 residues. The V gene end was trimmed by 4 bases and the J gene end by 5 bases; junction bases not matched to a gene: 7. Germline values: CDR1 MNHNY, CDR2 SVGAGI (reference sequence).

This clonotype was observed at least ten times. The CDR3 here is CSAGGLAGSGELFF. The DNA of the CDR3 is TGCAGCGCGGGGGGGCTAGCGGGATCCGGGGAGCTGTTTTTT. This chain connects TRBV29-1 to TRBJ2-2; 9 bases fit TRBD2. This CDR3 has 14 residues. V lost 7 bases, J lost 6 bases, and 9 bases stayed unmatched. The germline CDR1 and CDR2 sequences are SQVTM and ANQGSEA.

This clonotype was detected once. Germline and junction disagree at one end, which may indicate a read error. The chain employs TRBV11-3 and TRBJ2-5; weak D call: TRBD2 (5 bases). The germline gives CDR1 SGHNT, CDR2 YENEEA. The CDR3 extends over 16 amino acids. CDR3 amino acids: CASSLGTGLAQETQHF. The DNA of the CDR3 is TGTGCCAGCAGCTTAGGAACGGGATTGGCCCAAGAGACCCAGCACTTC.

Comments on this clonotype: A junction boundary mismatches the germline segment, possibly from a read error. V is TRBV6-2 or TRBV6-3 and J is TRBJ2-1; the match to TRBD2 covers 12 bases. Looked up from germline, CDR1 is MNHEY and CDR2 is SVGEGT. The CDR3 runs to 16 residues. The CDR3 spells CASSHASGRASGKQFF. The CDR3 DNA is TGTGCCAGCAGTCACGCTAGCGGGAGGGCAAGCGGTAAGCAGTTCTTT.

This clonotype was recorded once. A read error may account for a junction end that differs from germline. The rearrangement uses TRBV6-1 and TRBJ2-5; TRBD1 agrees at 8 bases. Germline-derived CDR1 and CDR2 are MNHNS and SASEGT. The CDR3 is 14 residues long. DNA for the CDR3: TGTGCCAGCTGGCGTCCAGGGGGCGGGGAGATCCAGTACTTC. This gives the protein CASWRPGGGEIQYF.

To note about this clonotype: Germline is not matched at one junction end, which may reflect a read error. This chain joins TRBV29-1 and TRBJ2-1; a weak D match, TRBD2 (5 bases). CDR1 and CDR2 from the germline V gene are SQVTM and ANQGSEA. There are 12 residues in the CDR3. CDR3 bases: TGCAGTGTACCGACGGGGTCCAATAAGCAGTTCTTC. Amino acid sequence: CSVPTGSNKQFF.

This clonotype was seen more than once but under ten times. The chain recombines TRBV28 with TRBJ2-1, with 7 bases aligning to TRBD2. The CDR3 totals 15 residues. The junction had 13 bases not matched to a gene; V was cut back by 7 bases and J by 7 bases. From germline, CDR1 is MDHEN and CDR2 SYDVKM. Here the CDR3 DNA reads TGTGCCAGCACGAGTACGGGAGGAAACATTAATGAGCAGTTCTTC. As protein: CASTSTGGNINEQFF.

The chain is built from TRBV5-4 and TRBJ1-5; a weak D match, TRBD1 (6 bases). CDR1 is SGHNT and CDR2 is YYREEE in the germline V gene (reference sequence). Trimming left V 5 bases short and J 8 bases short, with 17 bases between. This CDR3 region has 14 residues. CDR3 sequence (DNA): TGTGCCAGCAGTACCGGGACACTTAATGAGCCCCAGCATTTT. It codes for CASSTGTLNEPQHF.

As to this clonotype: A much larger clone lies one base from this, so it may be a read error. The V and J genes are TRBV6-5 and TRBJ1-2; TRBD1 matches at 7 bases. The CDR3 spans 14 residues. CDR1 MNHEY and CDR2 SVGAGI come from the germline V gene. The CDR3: CASTSRGGGRGYIF. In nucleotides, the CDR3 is TGTGCCAGCACCTCGAGAGGGGGCGGAAGAGGCTACATCTTC.

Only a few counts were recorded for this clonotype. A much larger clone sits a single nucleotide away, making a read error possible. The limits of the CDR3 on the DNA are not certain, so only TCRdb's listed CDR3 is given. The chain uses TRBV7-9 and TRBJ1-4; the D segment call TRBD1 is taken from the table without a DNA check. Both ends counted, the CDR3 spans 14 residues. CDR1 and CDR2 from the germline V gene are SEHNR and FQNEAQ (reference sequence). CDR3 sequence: CASSFGQGNEKPFF.